One and the same sample provided the 16 T cell receptor beta chains below, sequenced in a study of PD-1 blockade in classical Hodgkin lymphoma. Sequenced by immunoSEQ multiplex PCR; TCRdb stores in-frame clones only, minus some. The sample contains more than 50,000 clones, roughly nine tenths of which appear only once. Patients all relapsed after autologous stem cell transplantation, and there was variation in brentuximab vedotin exposure. Here the sequenced sample was peripheral blood mononuclear cells (PBMCs), taken at baseline. The receptors stem from a human donor with classical Hodgkin lymphoma.

This clone was recorded only once. The chain has TRBV18 and TRBJ1-5; tentative D call: TRBD1 (6 bases). CDR1 is KGHSH and CDR2 is LQKENI in the germline V gene. V was clipped by 3 bases and J by 5 bases, with 26 bases between them. The CDR3 is 19 amino acids. The CDR3 is CASSPSGLHLQGFDQPQHF. In nucleotides, the CDR3 is TGTGCCAGCTCACCTAGCGGTCTCCACCTACAGGGCTTCGATCAGCCCCAGCATTTT.

This chain connects TRBV7-6 to TRBJ2-1; D may be TRBD1 or TRBD2 (5 bases each). The CDR3 is 17 residues long. The germline CDR1 and CDR2 sequences are SGHVS and FNYEAQ. Deletions cut 4 bases from V and 0 bases from J, with 16 bases between. The DNA for the CDR3 is TGTGCCAGCAGCTCCGCCGGGACGGAAAGCTCCTACAATGAGCAGTTCTTC. This translates into CASSSAGTESSYNEQFF.

The chain has TRBV6-4 and TRBJ2-3; 12 bases agree with TRBD2. CDR1 is MRHNA, CDR2 SNTAGT, per germline. V was clipped by 0 bases and J by 1 base; unmatched bases: 2. CDR3 length: 17 amino acids. The CDR3 region has the DNA TGTGCCAGCAGTGACTCGCCTAGCGGGGGGGGCACAGATACGCAGTATTTT. Protein product: CASSDSPSGGGTDTQYF.

CDR3 loop: CASSQMGQGGGYEQYF. The CDR3 coding sequence is TGCGCCAGCAGCCAGATGGGACAGGGTGGGGGTTACGAGCAGTACTTC. The genes are TRBV4-1 and TRBJ2-7, with 9 bases that match TRBD1. J was trimmed by 4 bases and V by 3 bases; bases with no gene match: 10. CDR3 length: 16 amino acids. CDR1 and CDR2 from the germline V gene are MGHRA and YSYEKL.

CDR3 region: CASSWTGNEKLFF. The CDR3 region has the DNA TGTGCCAGTAGTTGGACAGGGAATGAAAAACTGTTTTTT. V is TRBV19 and J is TRBJ1-4; TRBD1 agrees at 8 bases. Germline values: CDR1 LNHDA, CDR2 SQIVND (reference sequence). J lost 5 bases, V lost 5 bases, and 1 base had no gene match. The CDR3 totals 13 residues. The full variable domain, its missing parts supplied by reference TRBV19 and TRBJ1-4, is DGGITQSPKYLFRKEGQNVTLSCEQNLNHDAMYWYRQDPGQGLRLIYYSQIVNDFQKGDIAEGYSVSREKKESFPLTVTSAQKNPTAFYLCASSWTGNEKLFFGSGTQLSVL.

This sequence joins TRBV7-9 and TRBJ1-1; unclear D gene. The germline V gene encodes CDR1 SEHNR and CDR2 FQNEAQ (reference sequence). This CDR3 is 18 amino acids long. The V gene lost 4 bases and the J gene lost 5 bases, with 26 bases spanning the gap. The CDR3 spells CASSSTWLGSKGETEAFF. The CDR3 region has the DNA TGTGCCAGCAGCTCCACTTGGCTCGGGTCAAAGGGAGAAACTGAAGCTTTCTTT.

This chain connects TRBV28 to TRBJ1-2; possibly TRBD1 for D (5 bases). The CDR3 is 14 residues long. CDR1 is MDHEN, CDR2 SYDVKM, per germline. V lost 7 bases and J lost 8, with 20 bases in between. The CDR3 nucleotides are TGTGCCAGCAAGACTAGGGGTTCAGTGAGGGGCTACACCTTC. Protein product: CASKTRGSVRGYTF.

This chain links TRBV6-1 with TRBJ1-2; D possibly corresponds to TRBD1 (6 bases). The CDR3 is 17 amino acids. V shed 3 bases and J shed 1 base, with 18 bases lying between them. Germline assignment: CDR1 MNHNS and CDR2 SASEGT. The CDR3 DNA reads TGTGCCAGCAGTGATACCTGGGCAGGGGCGGGTAACTATGGCTACACCTTC. Translated, it gives CASSDTWAGAGNYGYTF.

The rearrangement uses TRBV19 and TRBJ1-5; no clear D. Germline CDR1 reads LNHDA; CDR2 reads SQIVND (reference sequence). The CDR3 is 17 residues long. Trimming pared 5 bases from V and 0 bases from J, leaving 17 bases between. CDR3 coding DNA: TGTGCCAGTAGTCTCCCCCAAGTGCGTTATAGCAATCAGCCCCAGCATTTT. Translation gives CASSLPQVRYSNQPQHF.

This chain uses TRBV27 with TRBJ2-7, with D possibly matching TRBD2 (5 bases). The germline V gene encodes CDR1 MNHEY and CDR2 SMNVEV (reference sequence). The CDR3 sequence is 16 residues long. V was trimmed by 1 base and J by 7 bases, leaving 20 bases between them. The chain's CDR3 is CASSLYPDPGFREQYF. Written as DNA, the CDR3 is TGTGCCAGCAGTTTATACCCGGACCCGGGGTTTCGAGAGCAGTACTTC.

The rearrangement joins TRBV6-5 to TRBJ1-5, with 8 positions matching TRBD1. V was clipped by 4 bases and J by 0 bases; unmatched bases: 5. CDR3 length equals 16 residues. Germline V CDR1 and CDR2: MNHEY, SVGAGI. As DNA, the CDR3 is TGTGCCAGCAGTTGGGGGACAGGCTATAGCAATCAGCCCCAGCATTTT. It specifies CASSWGTGYSNQPQHF.

Only one count was recorded for this clone. V is TRBV2 and J is TRBJ2-2; D is uncertain. The CDR3 contains 14 residues. Germline values: CDR1 SNHLY, CDR2 FYNNEI. Trimming removed 4 bases from V and 4 bases from J, with 10 bases in between. CDR3 loop: CASSGRRPTGELFF. CDR3 DNA: TGTGCCAGCAGTGGACGGCGTCCCACCGGGGAGCTGTTTTTT.

V and J are TRBV6-5 and TRBJ2-1, with TRBD2 identical over 8 bases. Germline CDR1 is MNHEY and CDR2 is SVGAGI. Trimming cost V 0 bases and J 3 bases; bases outside gene matches: 4. There are 16 residues in the CDR3. The CDR3 loop reads CASSYSTGGLYNEQFF. CDR3 DNA: TGTGCCAGCAGTTACTCGACGGGGGGGCTCTACAATGAGCAGTTCTTC.

The rearrangement links TRBV10-1 to TRBJ1-2; D is unclear. The germline V and J ends were trimmed by 7 bases and 5 bases, with 5 bases remaining between them. The length of the CDR3 is 10 residues. Germline V CDR1 and CDR2: WNHNN, SYGVQD (reference sequence). CDR3 DNA sequence: TGCGCCAGCAAGAGGTATGGCTACACCTTC. It translates to CASKRYGYTF.

This clone has only a few counts. V is TRBV25-1 and J is TRBJ1-2; tentative D call: TRBD1 (5 bases). Per germline, CDR1 MGHDK and CDR2 SYGVNS. V lost 4 bases to trimming and J lost 8 bases, with 11 bases between them. This CDR3 comprises 12 residues. The CDR3 is CASSGTGWGYTF. The CDR3 DNA reads TGTGCCAGCAGTGGAACAGGTTGGGGCTACACCTTC.

V gene TRBV5-1 combines with J gene TRBJ2-2; D is unresolved. Germline CDR1 SGHRS, CDR2 YFSETQ. This CDR3 is built from 15 residues. Trimming removed 0 bases from V and 5 bases from J, with 11 bases in between. CDR3 amino acids: CASSLGGPGTGELFF. Here the CDR3 DNA reads TGCGCCAGCAGCTTGGGTGGGCCCGGGACCGGGGAGCTGTTTTTT.